This T cell receptor (beta chain) was recorded in a study of monozygotic twins with inflammatory bowel disease. Donors gave 2.5 ml of blood apiece. Points from the study as a whole: Relative clonotype sharing with others was diminished in IBD patients versus healthy twins, particularly with disease activity. Separate T cell subtypes could not be resolved from one another.

cDNA for each sample came from eight separate reactions. TCRdb re-analyzed the 5' RACE reads; it lists each CDR3 protein once, without DNA. The repertoire table contains 400,000 to 500,000 distinct CDR3 sequences. With regard to this clonotype: Its matching antigen is unknown.

The germline gives CDR1 SGHTA, CDR2 FQGNSA. CDR3 size: 14 residues. The sample consisted of blood. V gene TRBV7-2 combines with J gene TRBJ2-5; TCRdb's D call of TRBD1 is untestable without DNA. This clonotype originated in a human donor with ulcerative colitis or Crohn's disease, or a healthy co-twin of an affected twin (not recorded which). CDR3 protein: CASQPWGGEETQYF.